Below, 18 T cell receptor beta chains from the same sample are listed, as sequenced in a study of beta chain features in type 1 diabetes. The study reverse transcribed the entire isolated RNA, so it sequenced expressed TCRB transcripts. Clones were read by immunoSEQ multiplex PCR, and TCRdb kept only the in-frame ones, dropping some. The table has 300,000 to 400,000 clones, around an eighth seen once. General study points: In all four CD4+ subsets, TCRB CDR3 length was significantly, moderately reduced in type 1 diabetes.

No cognate antigen is known for these TCRs. The sample comprised naive CD4+ T cells from blood. The origin of the receptors is a woman younger than 35 with type 1 diabetes.

This clone has a handful of counts. V gene TRBV6-6 combines with J gene TRBJ1-4, with 10 bases that match TRBD1. The germline V gene encodes CDR1 MNHNY and CDR2 SVGAGI (reference sequence). J lost 11 bases, V lost 6 bases, and 9 bases had no gene match. This CDR3 is 14 amino acids long. The CDR3 reads CASSPTRDRGKLFF. CDR3 in DNA: TGTGCCAGCAGCCCTACCAGGGACAGGGGCAAACTGTTTTTT.

The J gene is TRBJ2-7, the V gene TRBV5-1; D is unresolved. V shed 2 bases and J shed 2 bases, with 11 bases lying between them. Germline loops: CDR1 SGHRS, CDR2 YFSETQ. This CDR3 has 14 residues. CDR3 in amino acids: CASSLYGTTYEQYF. CDR3 nucleotide sequence: TGCGCCAGCAGCTTATATGGCACAACCTACGAGCAGTACTTC. Complete variable domain (other parts from reference TRBV5-1 and TRBJ2-7): KAGVTQTPRYLIKTRGQQVTLSCSPISGHRSVSWYQQTPGQGLQFLFEYFSETQRNKGNFPGRFSGRQFSNSRSEMNVSTLELGDSALYLCASSLYGTTYEQYFGPGTRLTVT.

This clone was counted between two and nine times. The V call is TRBV6-6, the J call TRBJ1-3; 7 positions agree with TRBD1. V lost 5 bases, J lost 4 bases, and 8 bases stayed unmatched. The CDR3 loop spans 15 amino acids. Germline V CDR1 and CDR2: MNHNY, SVGAGI (reference sequence). The CDR3 reads CASSPARDRGNTIYF. CDR3 DNA sequence: TGTGCCAGCAGTCCCGCGAGGGACAGAGGAAACACCATATATTTT.

This clone has more than one count but fewer than ten. J is TRBJ2-7 and V is TRBV27; 10 bases line up with TRBD1. The CDR3 consists of 14 residues. Germline V gene data show CDR1 as MNHEY and CDR2 as SMNVEV (reference sequence). Trimming removed 6 bases from V and 4 bases from J; junction bases left unmatched: 6. CDR3 region: CASRAGTGVYEQYF. CDR3 DNA: TGTGCCAGCAGGGCCGGGACAGGGGTTTACGAGCAGTACTTC.

This chain connects TRBV7-8 to TRBJ2-6; TRBD1 matches at 10 bases. Trimming cost V 6 bases and J 0 bases; bases outside gene matches: 17. The CDR3 is 21 amino acids. Germline values: CDR1 SGHVS, CDR2 FQNEAQ. CDR3 region: CASRPDRGRIPFRSGANVLTF. CDR3 coding DNA: TGTGCCAGCAGGCCTGACAGGGGGCGGATTCCCTTCCGCTCTGGGGCCAACGTCCTGACTTTC. The entire variable domain, with the rest obtained from reference TRBV7-8 and TRBJ2-6, is as follows: GAGVSQSPRYKVAKRGQDVALRCDPISGHVSLFWYQQALGQGPEFLTYFQNEAQLDKSGLPSDRFFAERPEGSVSTLKIQRTQQEDSAVYLCASRPDRGRIPFRSGANVLTFGAGSRLTVL.

This clone has a handful of counts. The chain is built from TRBV4-3 and TRBJ2-7; D call uncertain. CDR1 is LGHNA and CDR2 is YSLEER in the germline V gene. V lost 7 bases and J lost 3, with 13 bases in between. This CDR3 region has 13 residues. The CDR3 region has the DNA TGCGCCAGCACGGTACGGATGGGCTACGAGCAGTACGTC. It is translated as CASTVRMGYEQYV.

The CDR3 region is CASSPTGLAFEQFF. CDR3 DNA sequence: TGCGCCAGCAGCCCGACGGGACTAGCGTTTGAGCAGTTCTTC. The chain combines TRBV4-3 with TRBJ2-1; 10 nucleotides agree with TRBD2. The length of the CDR3 is 14 residues. With V trimmed by 4 bases and J by 9 bases, 6 bases remained unmatched. Germline loops: CDR1 LGHNA, CDR2 YSLEER.

On this clone itself: The sample has other DNA sequences that encode this CDR3 too. The chain has TRBV7-2 and TRBJ2-6, with 8 bases identical to TRBD1. The germline V gene has CDR1 SGHTA and CDR2 FQGNSA. CDR3 length equals 17 residues. Trimming at V came to 1 base and at J to 3 bases, leaving 5 bases not matched to a gene. The CDR3, as DNA: TGTGCCAGCAGCTTAGGGCAGGGGGCTGGTGGGGCCAACGTCCTGACTTTC. Its protein product is CASSLGQGAGGANVLTF.

The V gene is TRBV30, the J gene TRBJ1-2; D gene uncertain. This CDR3 contains 13 residues. Germline V gene data show CDR1 as GTSNPN and CDR2 as SVGIG (reference sequence). The V gene lost 4 bases and the J gene lost 8 bases, with 17 bases spanning the gap. CDR3 sequence: CAWISLYVKGYTF. DNA for the CDR3: TGTGCCTGGATTTCACTATATGTCAAGGGCTACACCTTC. Looking up the rest from reference TRBV30 and TRBJ1-2 gives the full variable domain: SQTIHQWPATLVQPVGSPLSLECTVEGTSNPNLYWYRQAAGRGLQLLFYSVGIGQISSEVPQNLSASRPQDRQFILSSKKLLLSDSGFYLCAWISLYVKGYTFGSGTRLTVV.

This clone has just a few counts. V is TRBV7-2 and J is TRBJ1-5; D not certain. The germline V and J ends were trimmed by 2 bases and 7 bases, with 15 bases remaining between them. CDR1 and CDR2 from the germline V gene are SGHTA and FQGNSA. The CDR3 sequence is 15 residues long. The CDR3 region is CASSLFLSGNQPQHF. The CDR3 DNA reads as TGTGCCAGCAGCTTATTTCTCTCCGGGAACCAGCCCCAGCATTTT.

This clone was recorded a few times. The CDR3 here is CAWNSRLNTEAFF. In DNA, the CDR3 is TGTGCCTGGAATAGTAGATTGAACACTGAAGCTTTCTTT. The J gene is TRBJ1-1, the V gene TRBV30; no firm D call. CDR1 and CDR2 from the germline V gene are GTSNPN and SVGIG (reference sequence). V shed 4 bases and J shed 0 bases, with 9 bases lying between them. The CDR3 is made up of 13 amino acids.

The chain joins TRBV5-1 to TRBJ2-1; 7 nucleotides agree with TRBD2. This CDR3 region has 14 residues. CDR1 SGHRS and CDR2 YFSETQ come from the germline V gene. V gave up 3 bases and J gave up 8 bases; unmatched junction bases: 8. The CDR3 DNA follows: TGCGCCAGCAGCTCGGGGGGAGGGAGCGATGAGCAGTTCTTC. Protein sequence: CASSSGGGSDEQFF.

CDR3 nucleotides: TGTGCCAGCAGCTTAGCTGTCAGACAAGAGACCCAGTACTTC. This translates into CASSLAVRQETQYF. The V call is TRBV11-3, the J call TRBJ2-5; no clear D. This CDR3 comprises 14 residues. The germline V gene encodes CDR1 SGHNT and CDR2 YENEEA. The V end lost 1 base, the J end lost 2 bases, and 8 bases lay between the germline ends.

This clone appeared a few times. The chain uses TRBV28 and TRBJ1-2; D is perhaps TRBD1 (6 bases). Germline CDR1 is MDHEN and CDR2 is SYDVKM. CDR3 size: 14 residues. Trimming pared 6 bases from V and 4 bases from J, leaving 15 bases between. The CDR3 loop reads CASRPQGTGYGYTF. In DNA, the CDR3 is TGTGCCAGCAGGCCACAGGGAACAGGCTATGGCTACACCTTC.

The chain couples TRBV15 to TRBJ2-7, with D unresolved. The ends were cut back, 4 bases at V and 1 base at J, with 14 bases in the middle. The CDR3 sequence is 15 residues long. Germline V gene data show CDR1 as LNHNV and CDR2 as YYDKDF (reference sequence). CDR3 coding DNA: TGTGCCACCAGCACTGGAGTCGGTACTTCCTACGAGCAGTACTTC. This encodes CATSTGVGTSYEQYF.

This clone turned up a few times. The V call is TRBV29-1, the J call TRBJ2-2; no firm D call. The CDR3 loop spans 13 amino acids. Germline V CDR1 and CDR2: SQVTM, ANQGSEA. Trimming cost V 5 bases and J 1 base, with 8 bases left between them. The CDR3 loop is CSVRAGNTGELFF. In DNA form, the CDR3 reads TGCAGCGTTCGTGCAGGGAACACCGGGGAGCTGTTTTTT.

The V call is TRBV2, the J call TRBJ2-7, with 7 bases fitting TRBD2. The CDR3 is 11 amino acids. The germline V gene has CDR1 SNHLY and CDR2 FYNNEI. CDR3 protein: CASKSAREPVV. The CDR3 bases are TGTGCCAGTAAATCTGCGCGGGAGCCGGTTGTG.

This clone was found a few times. The chain combines TRBV2 with TRBJ2-4; no definite D call. Per the germline V gene, CDR1 is SNHLY and CDR2 is FYNNEI. The CDR3 loop spans 11 amino acids. Trimming pared 4 bases from V and 14 bases from J, leaving 12 bases between. The CDR3 bases are TGTGCCAGCAGTGGTGTGGTCCGGGAGTACTTC. This gives the protein CASSGVVREYF.